This T cell receptor (beta chain) comes out of a study of beta chain features in type 1 diabetes. Expressed TCRB transcripts were sequenced, since all the RNA that had been isolated was reverse transcribed. Data came from immunoSEQ multiplex PCR; TCRdb stores just in-frame clones and leaves some out. In the table there are roughly 450,000 clones, about an eighth of which are singletons. This CDR3 comprises 14 residues. Germline CDR1 LGHNA, CDR2 YNFKEQ. V was clipped by 0 bases and J by 6 bases, with 10 bases between them. This sequence was found in a woman aged 18-35 years in good health. The chain carries TRBV4-2 and TRBJ2-3; the D gene is possibly TRBD2 (5 bases). Source material: naive CD4+ T cells from blood. CDR3 protein: CASSQDSGRDTQYF. DNA for the CDR3: TGTGCCAGCAGCCAAGATTCGGGAAGGGATACGCAGTATTTT.